Listed here is a single T cell receptor (beta chain). Its target is unknown. Time point here: patch test 1, 2 weeks after DPC sensitization. Noted treatment: therapeutic diphenylcyclopropenone sensitization with weekly scalp DPC. The data are from a study of human T cells and chemical hapten exposure. Across the whole study: Sensitization employed 2% DPC on about 2 cm by about 2 cm of upper inner arm skin. Diphenylcyclopropenone doses were given weekly to the scalps of patients across the roughly 24-week study. Study observations and caveats: In the PT1 data, expanded TCR counts showed a positive correlation with patch test score. Donors' alopecia may make their immune response differ from healthy people's.

TCRdb recomputed calls from the RACE reads with MiXCR, one row per CDR3 protein. The sample lists tens of thousands of distinct CDR3 sequences; roughly a tenth were seen once. CDR1 and CDR2 from the germline V gene are SGHNT and YYREEE (reference sequence). Trimming removed 3 bases from V and 7 bases from J, with 8 bases in between. This CDR3 region has 11 residues. The sequencing used whole blood, collected in connection with sensitization to the hapten diphenylcyclopropenone (DPC). This rearrangement joins TRBV5-4 to TRBJ2-7; D unresolved. This sequence originates from a man in his forties with alopecia areata. Some clones in this sample may be carry-over from other donors' samples. The DNA of the CDR3 is TGTGCCAGCAGCTCCTCCCGAGAGCAGTACTTC. Its protein product is CASSSSREQYF. Combining the CDR3 with reference TRBV5-4 and TRBJ2-7 gives the whole variable domain ETGVTQSPTHLIKTRGQQVTLRCSSQSGHNTVSWYQQALGQGPQFIFQYYREEENGRGNFPPRFSGLQFPNYSSELNVNALELDDSALYLCASSSSREQYFGPGTRLTVT.